The sequence of this TCR beta chain was determined in a study of STAT3 mutations in large granular lymphocyte leukemia. As for the study in general: Roughly half of the longitudinally sequenced T-LGLL patients carried detectable canonical activating STAT3 mutations.

Libraries were prepared by immunoSEQ multiplex PCR; TCRdb keeps only in-frame clonotypes and omits some of them. The sample has some 4,500 clones, 45% to 55% seen once. The CDR3 runs 14 residues. Losses at the gene ends were 2 bases for V and 3 bases for J; bases not matched to a gene: 1. Germline CDR1 is SGHDT and CDR2 is YYEEEE. Findings and caveats of the study: In T-cell large granular lymphocyte leukemia, about half of patients showed multiple immunodominant subclonotypes. Some patients had persisting codominant clonotypes that could mask small clones.

A note on this clone: Its target is unknown.

The TCR was taken from a man aged 55 to 69 with T-cell large granular lymphocyte leukemia. Some clones in this sample may be carry-over from other donors' samples. The specimen was peripheral blood mononuclear cells. This rearrangement joins TRBV5-6 to TRBJ2-5; 10 bases line up with TRBD2. CDR3 residues: CASSFSGRKETQYF. The CDR3 DNA reads TGTGCCAGCAGCTTTAGCGGGAGGAAAGAGACCCAGTACTTC.